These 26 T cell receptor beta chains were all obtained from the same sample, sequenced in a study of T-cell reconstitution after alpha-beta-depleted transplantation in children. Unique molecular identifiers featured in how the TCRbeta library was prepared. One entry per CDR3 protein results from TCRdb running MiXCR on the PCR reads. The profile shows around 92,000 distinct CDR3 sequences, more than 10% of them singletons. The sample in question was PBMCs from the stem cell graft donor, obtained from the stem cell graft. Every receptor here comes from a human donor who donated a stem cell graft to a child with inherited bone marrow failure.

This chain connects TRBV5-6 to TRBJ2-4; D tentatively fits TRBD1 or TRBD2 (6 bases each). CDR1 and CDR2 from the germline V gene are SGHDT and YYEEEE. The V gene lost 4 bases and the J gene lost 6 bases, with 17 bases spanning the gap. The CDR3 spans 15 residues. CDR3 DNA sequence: TGTGCCAGCAGCACCGAAGGGGGGCTGAGAAACATTCAGTACTTC. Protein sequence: CASSTEGGLRNIQYF.

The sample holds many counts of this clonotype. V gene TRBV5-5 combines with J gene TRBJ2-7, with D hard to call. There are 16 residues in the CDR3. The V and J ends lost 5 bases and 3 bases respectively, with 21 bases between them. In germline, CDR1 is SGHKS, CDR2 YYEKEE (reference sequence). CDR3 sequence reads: CASRPRPYDTYYEQYF. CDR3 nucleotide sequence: TGTGCCAGCAGACCCCGGCCCTATGACACCTACTACGAGCAGTACTTC.

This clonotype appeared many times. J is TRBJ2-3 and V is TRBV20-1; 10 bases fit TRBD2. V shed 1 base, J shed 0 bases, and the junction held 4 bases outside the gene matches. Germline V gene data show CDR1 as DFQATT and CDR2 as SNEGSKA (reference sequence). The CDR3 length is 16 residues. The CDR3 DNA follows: TGCAGTGCTAGAGTCCCGACTAGCGGGAGCACAGATACGCAGTATTTT. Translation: CSARVPTSGSTDTQYF.

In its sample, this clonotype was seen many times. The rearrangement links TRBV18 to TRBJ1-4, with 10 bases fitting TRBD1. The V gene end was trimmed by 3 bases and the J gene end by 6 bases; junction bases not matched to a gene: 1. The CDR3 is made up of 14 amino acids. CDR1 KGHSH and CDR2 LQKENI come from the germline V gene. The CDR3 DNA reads TGTGCCAGCTCACCCGGGACAGGGGATGAAAAACTGTTTTTT. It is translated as CASSPGTGDEKLFF.

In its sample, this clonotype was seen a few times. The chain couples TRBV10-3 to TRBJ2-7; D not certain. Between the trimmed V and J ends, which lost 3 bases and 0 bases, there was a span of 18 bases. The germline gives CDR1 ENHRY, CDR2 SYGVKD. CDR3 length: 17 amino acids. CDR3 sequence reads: CAISDPGLGRYSYEQYF. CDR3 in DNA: TGTGCCATCAGTGATCCCGGGCTTGGGCGATACTCCTACGAGCAGTACTTC.

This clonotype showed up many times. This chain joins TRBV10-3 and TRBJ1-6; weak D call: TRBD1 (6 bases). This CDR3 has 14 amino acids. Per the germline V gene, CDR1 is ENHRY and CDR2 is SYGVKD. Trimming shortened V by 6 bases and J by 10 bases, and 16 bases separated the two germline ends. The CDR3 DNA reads TGTGCCATCAGCCGGGACAAGGGAGGATCACCCCTCCACTTT. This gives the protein CAISRDKGGSPLHF.

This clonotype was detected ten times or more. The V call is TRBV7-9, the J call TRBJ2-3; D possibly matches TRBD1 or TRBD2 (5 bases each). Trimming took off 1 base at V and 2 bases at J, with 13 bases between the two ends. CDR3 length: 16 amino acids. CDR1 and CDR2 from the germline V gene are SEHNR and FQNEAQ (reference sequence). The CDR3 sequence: CASSLGGTSDTDTQYF. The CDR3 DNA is TGTGCCAGCAGCTTAGGAGGGACCTCGGACACAGATACGCAGTATTTT.

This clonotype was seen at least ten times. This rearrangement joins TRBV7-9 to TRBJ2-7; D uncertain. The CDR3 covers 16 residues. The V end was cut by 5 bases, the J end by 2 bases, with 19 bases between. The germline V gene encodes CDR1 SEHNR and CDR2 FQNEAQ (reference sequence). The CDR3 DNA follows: TGTGCCAGCAGCCGCCGCGGTGGGCGGAGCACCTACGAGCAGTACTTC. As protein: CASSRRGGRSTYEQYF.

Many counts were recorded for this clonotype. CDR3 sequence reads: CATSDGASRGGHYGYTF. The CDR3 region has the DNA TGTGCCACCAGTGATGGGGCTTCGCGGGGAGGGCACTATGGCTACACCTTC. The chain uses TRBV24-1 and TRBJ1-2; D may be TRBD1 (5 bases). CDR1 KGHDR and CDR2 SFDVKD come from the germline V gene. The CDR3 is 17 residues long. Trimming pared 3 bases from V and 3 bases from J, leaving 19 bases between.

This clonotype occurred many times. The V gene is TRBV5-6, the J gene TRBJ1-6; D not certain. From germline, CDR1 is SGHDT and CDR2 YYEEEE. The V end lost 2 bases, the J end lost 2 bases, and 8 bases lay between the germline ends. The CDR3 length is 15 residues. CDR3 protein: CASSFESAYNSPLHF. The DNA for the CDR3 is TGTGCCAGCAGCTTCGAGAGTGCCTATAATTCACCCCTCCACTTT.

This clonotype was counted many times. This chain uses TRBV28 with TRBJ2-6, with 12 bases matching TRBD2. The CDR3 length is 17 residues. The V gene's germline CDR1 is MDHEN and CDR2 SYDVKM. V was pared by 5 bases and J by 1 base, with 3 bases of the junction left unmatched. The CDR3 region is CASSPLAGGSGANVLTF. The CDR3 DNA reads TGTGCCAGCAGTCCACTAGCGGGAGGATCTGGGGCCAACGTCCTGACTTTC.

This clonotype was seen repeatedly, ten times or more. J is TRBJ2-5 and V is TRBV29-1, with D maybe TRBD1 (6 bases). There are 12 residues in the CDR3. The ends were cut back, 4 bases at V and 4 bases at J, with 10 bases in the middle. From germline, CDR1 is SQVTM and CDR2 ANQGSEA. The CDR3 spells CSVARGRETQYF. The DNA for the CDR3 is TGCAGCGTTGCCAGGGGTCGAGAGACCCAGTACTTC. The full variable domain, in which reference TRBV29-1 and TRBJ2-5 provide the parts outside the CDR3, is SAVISQKPSRDICQRGTSLTIQCQVDSQVTMMFWYRQQPGQSLTLIATANQGSEATYESGFVIDKFPISRPNLTFSTLTVSNMSPEDSSIYLCSVARGRETQYFGPGTRLLVL.

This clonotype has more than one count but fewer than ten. The chain's CDR3 is CASSSPRGQGRDTQYF. Here the CDR3 DNA reads TGTGCCAGCAGCTCGCCCCGGGGACAGGGGAGAGATACGCAGTATTTT. V usage is TRBV7-9 and J usage is TRBJ2-3; 10 bases agree with TRBD1. V shed 4 bases and J 5 bases; nucleotides not matched to a gene: 9. The germline V gene encodes CDR1 SEHNR and CDR2 FQNEAQ (reference sequence). This CDR3 region has 16 residues.

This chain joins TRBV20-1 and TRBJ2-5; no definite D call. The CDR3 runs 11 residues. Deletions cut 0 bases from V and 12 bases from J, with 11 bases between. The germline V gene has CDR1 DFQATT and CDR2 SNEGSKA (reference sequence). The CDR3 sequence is CSARDRVPEYF. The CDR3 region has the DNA TGCAGTGCTAGAGATCGGGTCCCCGAGTACTTC.

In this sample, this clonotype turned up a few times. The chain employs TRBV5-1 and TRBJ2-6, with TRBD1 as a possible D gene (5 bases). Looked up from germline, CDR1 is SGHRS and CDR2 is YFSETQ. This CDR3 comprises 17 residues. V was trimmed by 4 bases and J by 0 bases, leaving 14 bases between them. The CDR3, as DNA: TGCGCCAGCAGCAAATCCTCTGGGGCCTCTGGGGCCAACGTCCTGACTTTC. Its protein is CASSKSSGASGANVLTF.

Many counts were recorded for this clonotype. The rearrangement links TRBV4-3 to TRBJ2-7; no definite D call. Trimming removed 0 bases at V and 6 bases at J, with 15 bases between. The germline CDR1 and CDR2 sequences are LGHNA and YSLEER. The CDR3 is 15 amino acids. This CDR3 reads CASSQEFLAPTEQYF. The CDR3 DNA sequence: TGCGCCAGCAGCCAAGAGTTTTTGGCCCCCACCGAGCAGTACTTC.

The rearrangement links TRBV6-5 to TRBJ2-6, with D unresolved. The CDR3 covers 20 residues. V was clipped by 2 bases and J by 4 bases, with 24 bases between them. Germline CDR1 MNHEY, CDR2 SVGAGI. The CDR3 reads CASSYQESGRLGRGANVLTF. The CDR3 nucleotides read TGTGCCAGCAGTTACCAGGAGTCTGGCAGGCTCGGTCGGGGGGCCAACGTCCTGACTTTC.

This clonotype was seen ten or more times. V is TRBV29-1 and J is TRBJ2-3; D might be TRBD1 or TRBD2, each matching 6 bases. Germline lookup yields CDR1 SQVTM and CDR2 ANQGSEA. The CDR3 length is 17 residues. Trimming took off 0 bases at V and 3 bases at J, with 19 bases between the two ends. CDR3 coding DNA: TGCAGCGTTGAAGATCTTCCGGGGGCCCAGGGAACAGATACGCAGTATTTT. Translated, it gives CSVEDLPGAQGTDTQYF.

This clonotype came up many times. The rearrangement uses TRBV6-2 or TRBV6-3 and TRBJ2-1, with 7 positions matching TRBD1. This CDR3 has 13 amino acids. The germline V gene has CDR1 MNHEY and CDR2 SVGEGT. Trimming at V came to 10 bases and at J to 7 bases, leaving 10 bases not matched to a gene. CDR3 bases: TGTGCCACCTCCCCGAGGGGGCGAAATGAGCAGTTCTTC. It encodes CATSPRGRNEQFF.

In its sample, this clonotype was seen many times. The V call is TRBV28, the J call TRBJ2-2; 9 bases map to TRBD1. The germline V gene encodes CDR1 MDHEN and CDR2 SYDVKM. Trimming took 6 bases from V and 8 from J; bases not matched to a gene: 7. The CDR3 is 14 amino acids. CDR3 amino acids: CASRPTGGKGELFF. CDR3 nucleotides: TGTGCCAGCAGGCCGACAGGGGGTAAAGGGGAGCTGTTTTTT.

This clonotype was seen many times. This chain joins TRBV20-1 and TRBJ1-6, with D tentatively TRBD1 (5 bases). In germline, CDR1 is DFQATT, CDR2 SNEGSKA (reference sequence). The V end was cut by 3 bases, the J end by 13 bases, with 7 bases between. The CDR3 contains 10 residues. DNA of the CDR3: TGCAGTGCTAGGGAGGGGCCCCTCCACTTT. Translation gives CSAREGPLHF.

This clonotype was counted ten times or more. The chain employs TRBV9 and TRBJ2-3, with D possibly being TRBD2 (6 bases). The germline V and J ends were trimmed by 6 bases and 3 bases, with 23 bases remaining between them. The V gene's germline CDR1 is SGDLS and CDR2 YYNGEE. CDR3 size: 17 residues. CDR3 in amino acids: CASTARGGPGRTDTQYF. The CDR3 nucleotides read TGTGCCAGCACCGCCCGGGGAGGCCCAGGACGGACAGATACGCAGTATTTT.

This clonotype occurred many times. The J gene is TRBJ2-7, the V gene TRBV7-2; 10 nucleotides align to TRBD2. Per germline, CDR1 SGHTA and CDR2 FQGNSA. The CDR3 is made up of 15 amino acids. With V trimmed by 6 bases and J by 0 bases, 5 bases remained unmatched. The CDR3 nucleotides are TGTGCCAGCAGTGGAACTAGCGGGATCTCCTACGAGCAGTACTTC. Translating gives CASSGTSGISYEQYF.

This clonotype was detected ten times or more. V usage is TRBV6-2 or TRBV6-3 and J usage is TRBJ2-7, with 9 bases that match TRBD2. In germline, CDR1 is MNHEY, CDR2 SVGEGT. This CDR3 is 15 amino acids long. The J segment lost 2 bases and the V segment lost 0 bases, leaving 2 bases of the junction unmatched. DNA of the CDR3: TGTGCCAGCAGTTACTCGACTAGCGGTACCTACGAGCAGTACTTC. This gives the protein CASSYSTSGTYEQYF.

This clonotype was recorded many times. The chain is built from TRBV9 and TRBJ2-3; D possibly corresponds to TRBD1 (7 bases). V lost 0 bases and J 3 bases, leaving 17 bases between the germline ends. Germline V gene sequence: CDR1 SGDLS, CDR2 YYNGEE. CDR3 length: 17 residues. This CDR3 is CASSVAQGLARTDTQYF. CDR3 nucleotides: TGTGCCAGCAGCGTAGCACAGGGGCTAGCGCGTACAGATACGCAGTATTTT.

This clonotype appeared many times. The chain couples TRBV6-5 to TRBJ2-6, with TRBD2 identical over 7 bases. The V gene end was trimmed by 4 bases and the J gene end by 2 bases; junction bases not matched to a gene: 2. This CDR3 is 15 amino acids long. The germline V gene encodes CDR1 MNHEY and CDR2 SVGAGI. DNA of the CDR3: TGTGCCAGCAGTTTTGGGAGGGCTGGGGCCAACGTCCTGACTTTC. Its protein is CASSFGRAGANVLTF.